These 22 T cell receptor beta chains originate from one sample sequenced in a study of shared clonotypes between healthy human individuals. Clones were read by immunoSEQ multiplex PCR, and TCRdb kept only the in-frame ones, dropping some. The sample yields approximately 2.4 million clones, about 94% seen once. The sequencing sample was made of naive CD4+ T cells sorted from blood. The subset is: CD45RA+ positively selected. Source of these receptors: a young man in good health.

The chain is built from TRBV10-3 and TRBJ2-7; D is unresolved. The V and J ends lost 11 bases and 1 base respectively, with 12 bases between them. The CDR3 spans 12 residues. CDR1 and CDR2 from the germline V gene are ENHRY and SYGVKD. CDR3: CAAQRDSYEQYF. CDR3 nucleotide sequence: TGTGCCGCCCAGCGAGATTCCTACGAGCAGTACTTC.

This sequence joins TRBV30 and TRBJ1-5; 8 bases line up with TRBD1. Germline values: CDR1 GTSNPN, CDR2 SVGIG (reference sequence). The V gene end was trimmed by 4 bases and the J gene end by 1 base; junction bases not matched to a gene: 6. The CDR3 spans 15 residues. The CDR3 sequence: CAWNRQGKSNQPQHF. CDR3 in DNA: TGTGCCTGGAATAGACAGGGGAAGAGCAATCAGCCCCAGCATTTT.

The genes are TRBV2 and TRBJ2-1, with TRBD2 identical over 9 bases. Per germline, CDR1 SNHLY and CDR2 FYNNEI. J gave up 8 bases and V 6 bases, and 2 bases lay outside the gene matches. The CDR3 is made up of 12 amino acids. The CDR3 here is CASRGLADEQFF. CDR3 nucleotide sequence: TGTGCCAGCAGGGGACTAGCTGATGAGCAGTTCTTC.

This chain links TRBV20-1 with TRBJ2-3, with D unresolved. V was shortened by 6 bases and J by 6 bases, with 7 bases between the two germline ends. The CDR3 contains 10 residues. Germline V gene lookup returns CDR1 DFQATT and CDR2 SNEGSKA (reference sequence). The CDR3, as DNA: TGCAGTGCCCACCCCGATACGCAGTATTTT. Amino acid sequence: CSAHPDTQYF.

J is TRBJ1-4 and V is TRBV6-5; 10 bases line up with TRBD1. There are 12 residues in the CDR3. Germline assignment: CDR1 MNHEY and CDR2 SVGAGI. The J segment lost 13 bases and the V segment lost 7 bases, leaving 6 bases of the junction unmatched. The CDR3 bases are TGTGCCAGCACCGGGACAGGGGAACGACTGTTTTTT. Its translation: CASTGTGERLFF.

In the case of this clone: This specimen includes other DNA sequences encoding the same CDR3. The J gene is TRBJ1-1, the V gene TRBV30; D unclear. The V and J ends lost 0 bases and 1 base respectively, with 9 bases between them. The germline V gene has CDR1 GTSNPN and CDR2 SVGIG (reference sequence). The CDR3 has 14 amino acids. CDR3 DNA sequence: TGTGCCTGGAGTGTAGGCAGAAAGAACACTGAAGCTTTCTTT. Residues: CAWSVGRKNTEAFF.

This clone was seen once. V is TRBV5-5 and J is TRBJ2-1; D is unresolved. CDR3 length: 15 residues. V lost 1 base and J 0 bases, leaving 8 bases between the germline ends. Germline assignment: CDR1 SGHKS and CDR2 YYEKEE (reference sequence). The CDR3 DNA reads TGTGCCAGCAGCTTGTTGTCGAACTCCTACAATGAGCAGTTCTTC. Translation: CASSLLSNSYNEQFF.

The J gene is TRBJ1-2, the V gene TRBV10-1, with no clear D. The CDR3 sequence is 13 residues long. From germline, CDR1 is WNHNN and CDR2 SYGVQD (reference sequence). The germline V and J ends were trimmed by 0 bases and 3 bases, with 5 bases remaining between them. The CDR3 spells CASSESIYYGYTF. CDR3 nucleotides: TGCGCCAGCAGTGAGTCGATTTACTATGGCTACACCTTC.

The J gene is TRBJ2-2, the V gene TRBV7-9; 8 nucleotides align to TRBD1. Losses at the gene ends were 3 bases for V and 5 bases for J; bases not matched to a gene: 5. This CDR3 has 15 residues. In germline, CDR1 is SEHNR, CDR2 FQNEAQ (reference sequence). The CDR3 loop reads CASSFQGAITGELFF. The CDR3 region has the DNA TGTGCCAGCAGCTTTCAGGGGGCGATAACCGGGGAGCTGTTTTTT.

The chain employs TRBV20-1 and TRBJ1-5, with 7 nucleotides matching TRBD1. CDR1 and CDR2 from the germline V gene are DFQATT and SNEGSKA (reference sequence). The CDR3 is 11 amino acids. V was pared by 3 bases and J by 9 bases, with 2 bases of the junction left unmatched. This CDR3 is CSASSGGPQHF. The CDR3 bases are TGCAGTGCTAGTTCAGGGGGGCCCCAGCATTTT.

About this clone: Other DNA variants within this sample encode the same CDR3. The V call is TRBV30, the J call TRBJ1-5; 7 bases agree with TRBD1. The J segment lost 2 bases and the V segment lost 3 bases, leaving 1 base of the junction unmatched. The CDR3 runs 13 residues. CDR1 and CDR2 (germline): GTSNPN, SVGIG (reference sequence). The chain's CDR3 is CAWSGQGNQPQHF. DNA of the CDR3: TGTGCCTGGAGCGGACAGGGCAATCAGCCCCAGCATTTT.

This chain connects TRBV10-3 to TRBJ2-3, with D tentatively TRBD1 (5 bases). The CDR3 totals 17 residues. Germline V gene sequence: CDR1 ENHRY, CDR2 SYGVKD. V shed 6 bases and J shed 2 bases, with 21 bases lying between them. The CDR3 nucleotides are TGTGCCATCAGGGACCTACAAGGGCGGACACCCACAGATACGCAGTATTTT. As protein: CAIRDLQGRTPTDTQYF.

Regarding this clone: The junction shows a germline mismatch at one end, possibly a read error. The chain combines TRBV7-7 with TRBJ2-1; D tentatively fits TRBD1 or TRBD2 (5 bases each). The CDR3 has 15 residues. The germline V gene encodes CDR1 SSHAT and CDR2 FNYEAQ (reference sequence). The DNA of the CDR3 is TGTGCTAGCAGCGCCCGGGACGCCAGCTACAATGAGCAGTTCTTC. This sequence encodes CASSARDASYNEQFF. The complete variable domain, with remaining parts taken from reference TRBV7-7 and TRBJ2-1, reads GAGVSQSPRYKVTKRGQDVTLRCDPISSHATLYWYQQALGQGPEFLTYFNYEAQPDKSGLPSDRFSAERPEGSISTLTIQRTEQRDSAMYRCASSARDASYNEQFFGPGTRLTVL.

This rearrangement joins TRBV27 to TRBJ1-2; TRBD1 matches at 8 bases. CDR1 and CDR2 (germline): MNHEY, SMNVEV (reference sequence). Unmatched junction bases numbered 7, after V lost 0 bases and J lost 4 bases. The CDR3 has 16 residues. The CDR3 DNA sequence: TGTGCCAGCAGTTTATCTTATGAGGGACAGGCCTATGGCTACACCTTC. As protein: CASSLSYEGQAYGYTF.

The V and J genes are TRBV7-9 and TRBJ2-5; D may be TRBD1 (5 bases). Deletions cut 7 bases from V and 4 bases from J, with 10 bases between. Germline values: CDR1 SEHNR, CDR2 FQNEAQ (reference sequence). The CDR3 extends over 12 amino acids. CDR3 nucleotide sequence: TGTGCCAGCATGGGGCGGCTAGAGACCCAGTACTTC. Protein sequence: CASMGRLETQYF.

This rearrangement joins TRBV5-4 to TRBJ2-5, with a weak D call TRBD2 (5 bases). This CDR3 has 13 residues. The V gene's germline CDR1 is SGHNT and CDR2 YYREEE (reference sequence). V was clipped by 2 bases and J by 7 bases, with 12 bases between them. The CDR3 loop is CASSLLEDGTQYF. The DNA of the CDR3 is TGTGCCAGCAGCTTACTAGAAGATGGGACCCAGTACTTC. The variable domain in full, completed from reference TRBV5-4 and TRBJ2-5, reads ETGVTQSPTHLIKTRGQQVTLRCSSQSGHNTVSWYQQALGQGPQFIFQYYREEENGRGNFPPRFSGLQFPNYSSELNVNALELDDSALYLCASSLLEDGTQYFGPGTRLLVL.

J is TRBJ1-3 and V is TRBV7-9, with D hard to call. The ends were cut back, 5 bases at V and 4 bases at J, with 18 bases in the middle. The CDR3 has 16 residues. Germline assignment: CDR1 SEHNR and CDR2 FQNEAQ (reference sequence). Here the CDR3 reads CASSPTQGSSGNTIYF. Here the CDR3 DNA reads TGTGCCAGCAGCCCTACCCAAGGTTCCAGCGGAAACACCATATATTTT.

This clone was counted a single time. J is TRBJ1-1 and V is TRBV9; 8 nucleotides agree with TRBD1. Germline values: CDR1 SGDLS, CDR2 YYNGEE. The V segment lost 3 bases and the J segment 4 bases; nucleotides outside the gene matches: 8. CDR3 length: 15 amino acids. The CDR3 reads CASSGLDRAGTEAFF. CDR3 DNA sequence: TGTGCCAGCAGCGGGTTGGACAGGGCGGGCACTGAAGCTTTCTTT.

In regard to this clone: Within the sample, other DNA sequences also encode this same CDR3. V is TRBV7-9 and J is TRBJ2-7; 10 nucleotides align to TRBD1. The CDR3 is 14 residues long. Germline V lookup: CDR1 SEHNR, CDR2 FQNEAQ (reference sequence). V dropped 5 bases and J dropped 4; count of bases not matched to a gene: 5. CDR3 residues: CASSPRQGAYEQYF. In DNA form, the CDR3 reads TGTGCCAGCAGCCCCAGACAGGGGGCTTACGAGCAGTACTTC. Full variable domain (rest looked up from reference TRBV7-9 and TRBJ2-7): DTGVSQNPRHKITKRGQNVTFRCDPISEHNRLYWYRQTLGQGPEFLTYFQNEAQLEKSRLLSDRFSAERPKGSFSTLEIQRTEQGDSAMYLCASSPRQGAYEQYFGPGTRLTVT.

The chain employs TRBV19 and TRBJ1-4, with D unresolved. V dropped 6 bases and J dropped 4 bases, with 9 bases sitting between them. The CDR3 spans 13 residues. Germline V CDR1 and CDR2: LNHDA, SQIVND (reference sequence). The CDR3 nucleotides read TGTGCCAGTAGGACCCGAGATAATGAAAAACTGTTTTTT. Its translation is CASRTRDNEKLFF. Variable domain in full (rest from reference TRBV19 and TRBJ1-4): DGGITQSPKYLFRKEGQNVTLSCEQNLNHDAMYWYRQDPGQGLRLIYYSQIVNDFQKGDIAEGYSVSREKKESFPLTVTSAQKNPTAFYLCASRTRDNEKLFFGSGTQLSVL.

The chain is built from TRBV14 and TRBJ2-3, with D perhaps TRBD2 (5 bases). Germline CDR1 reads SGHDN; CDR2 reads FVKESK. V was pared by 0 bases and J by 5 bases, with 15 bases between. CDR3 size: 16 residues. CDR3 in amino acids: CASSQDWTFFGDTQYF. CDR3 DNA: TGTGCCAGCAGCCAAGATTGGACTTTTTTCGGAGATACGCAGTATTTT. Drawing the rest from reference TRBV14 and TRBJ2-3, the complete variable domain is EAGVTQFPSHSVIEKGQTVTLRCDPISGHDNLYWYRRVMGKEIKFLLHFVKESKQDESGMPNNRFLAERTGGTYSTLKVQPAELEDSGVYFCASSQDWTFFGDTQYFGPGTRLTVL.

This clone has just one count. V usage is TRBV6-1 and J usage is TRBJ2-1; D uncertain. With 4 bases removed from V and 9 bases from J, the gap between germline ends came to 16 bases. Germline V gene sequence: CDR1 MNHNS, CDR2 SASEGT. CDR3 length equals 14 residues. CDR3 sequence reads: CASSVSLVGTEQFF. The DNA of the CDR3 is TGTGCCAGCAGTGTTTCCCTTGTGGGTACTGAGCAGTTCTTC.